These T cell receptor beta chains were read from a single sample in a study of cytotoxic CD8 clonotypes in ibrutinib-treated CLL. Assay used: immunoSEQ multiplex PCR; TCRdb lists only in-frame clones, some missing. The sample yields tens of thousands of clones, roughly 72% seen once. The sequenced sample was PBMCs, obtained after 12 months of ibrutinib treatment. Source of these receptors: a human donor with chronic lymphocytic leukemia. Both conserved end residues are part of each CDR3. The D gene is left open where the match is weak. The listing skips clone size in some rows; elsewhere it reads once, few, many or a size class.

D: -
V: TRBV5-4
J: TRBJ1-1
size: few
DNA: TGTGCCAGCAGCTCCGCGAGGGGGAAGAACACTGAAGCTTTCTTT
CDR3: CASSSARGKNTEAFF

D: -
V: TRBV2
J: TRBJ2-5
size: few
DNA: TGTGCCAGCAGTGGGAGGGGAGCTAAAGAGACCCAGTACTTC
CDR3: CASSGRGAKETQYF

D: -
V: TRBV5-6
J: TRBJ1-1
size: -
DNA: TGTGCCAGCAGCTCGGGACTGGTCGAAGCTTTCTTT
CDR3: CASSSGLVEAFF

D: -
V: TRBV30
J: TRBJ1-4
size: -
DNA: TGTGCCTGGAGTGTGGTTGGGGTCGGGGAAAAACTGTTTTTT
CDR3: CAWSVVGVGEKLFF

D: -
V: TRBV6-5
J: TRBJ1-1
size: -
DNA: TGTGCCAGCAGTTTCAGTGCGGGGACTGAAGCTTTCTTT
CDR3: CASSFSAGTEAFF

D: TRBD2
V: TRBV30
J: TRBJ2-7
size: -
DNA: TGTGCCTGGAGTCGAAGCGGGGGGCGAATCTCCTACGAGCAGTACTTC
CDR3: CAWSRSGGRISYEQYF

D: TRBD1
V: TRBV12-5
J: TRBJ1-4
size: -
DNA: TGTGCTAGTGCCCTGGCAGGGGGTTTGGGTGAAAAACTGTTTTTT
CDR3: CASALAGGLGEKLFF

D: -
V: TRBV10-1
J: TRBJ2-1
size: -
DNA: TGCGCCAGCAGCCCGGACAGAAGCTCCTACAATGAGCAGTTCTTC
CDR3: CASSPDRSSYNEQFF

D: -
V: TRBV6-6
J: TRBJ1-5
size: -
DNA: TGTGCCAGCAGTTTCAGGGGAGGTGGCAATCAGCCCCAGCATTTT
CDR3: CASSFRGGGNQPQHF

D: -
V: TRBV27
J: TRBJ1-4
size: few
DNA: TGTGCCAGCAGTTGGAGGACAAGTGGTGAAAAACTGTTTTTT
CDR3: CASSWRTSGEKLFF

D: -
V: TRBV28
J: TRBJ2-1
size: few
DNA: TGTGCCAGCACGGTGGGACAATCCTACAATGAGCAGTTCTTC
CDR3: CASTVGQSYNEQFF

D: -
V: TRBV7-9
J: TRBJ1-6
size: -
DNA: TGTGCCAGCAGCTTCCTACGACCCACGGATAATTCACCCCTCCACTTT
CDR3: CASSFLRPTDNSPLHF

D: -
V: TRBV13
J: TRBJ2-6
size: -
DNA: TGTGCCAGCAGCTTAGGCAGGGTATCAGCCAACGTCCTGACTTTC
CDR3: CASSLGRVSANVLTF

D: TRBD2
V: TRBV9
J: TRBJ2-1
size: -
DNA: TGTGCCAGCAGCGTAGATGTTGAGGCTAGCGGGGGCAAGCAGTTCTTC
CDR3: CASSVDVEASGGKQFF

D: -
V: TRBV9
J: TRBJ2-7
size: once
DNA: TGTGCCAGCAGCGTAGGGTCGGGGGCCTCCTACGAGCAGTACTTC
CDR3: CASSVGSGASYEQYF

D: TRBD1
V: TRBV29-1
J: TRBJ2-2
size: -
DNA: TGCAGCGTTGAGGGAAGTTCGGCAGGGGGCAATACCGGGGAGCTGTTTTTT
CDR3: CSVEGSSAGGNTGELFF

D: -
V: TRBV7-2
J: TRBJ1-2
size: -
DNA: TGTGCCAGCAGCTTACATTCACAGGGACCCTATGGCTACACCTTC
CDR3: CASSLHSQGPYGYTF

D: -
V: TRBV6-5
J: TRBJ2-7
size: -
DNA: TGTGCCAGCAGTTTCCGGGACTTTTCGGTGGTCTACGAGCAGTACTTC
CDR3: CASSFRDFSVVYEQYF

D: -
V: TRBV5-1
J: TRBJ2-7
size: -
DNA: TGCGCCAGCAGCAGGGGGACGGAGCGAAGCTTC
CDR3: CASSRGTERSF

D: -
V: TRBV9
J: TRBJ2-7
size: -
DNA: TGTGCCAGCAGCGTAAACCCCAACGACTACGAGCAGTACTTC
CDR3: CASSVNPNDYEQYF

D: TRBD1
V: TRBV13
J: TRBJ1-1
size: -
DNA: TGTGCCAGCAGCTATACAGGGGGCACTGAAGCTTTCTTT
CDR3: CASSYTGGTEAFF

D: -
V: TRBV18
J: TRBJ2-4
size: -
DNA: TGTGCCAGCTCACCGGCCAGTTCGGCTCCGCCAGCCAAAAACATTCAGTACTTC
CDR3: CASSPASSAPPAKNIQYF

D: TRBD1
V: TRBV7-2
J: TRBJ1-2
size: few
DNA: TGTGCCAGCAGCTTAGAATTAGGGGGCGGGAGTGGCTACACCTTC
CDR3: CASSLELGGGSGYTF

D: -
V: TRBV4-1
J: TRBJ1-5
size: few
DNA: TGCGCCAGCAGCCAAGACGTGGGGGGCTGGCAGCCCCAGCATTTT
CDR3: CASSQDVGGWQPQHF

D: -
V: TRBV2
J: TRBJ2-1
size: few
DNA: TGTGCCAGCAGTACAGGATTCTACAATGAGCAGTTCTTC
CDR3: CASSTGFYNEQFF

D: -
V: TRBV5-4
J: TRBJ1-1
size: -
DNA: TGTGCCAGCAGCGACCCGGGACATAAGAACACTGAAGCTTTCTTT
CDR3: CASSDPGHKNTEAFF

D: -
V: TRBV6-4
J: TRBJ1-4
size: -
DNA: TGTGCCAGCAGTGAAGCGCCTCGGGGAAATGAAAAACTGTTTTTT
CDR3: CASSEAPRGNEKLFF